This record covers a single TCR beta chain. This sample is part of a study of blood T cell repertoires in COVID-19. Per germline, CDR1 SGHDN and CDR2 FVKESK. V shed 0 bases and J shed 4 bases, with 4 bases lying between them. This CDR3 comprises 13 residues. TCRdb's copy holds only in-frame clones and misses some; the assay was immunoSEQ multiplex PCR. The repertoire includes roughly 200,000 clones, over 80% of them detected once, and roughly 30% sits in the top ten. This sequence joins TRBV14 and TRBJ1-5; unclear D gene. Source material: peripheral blood. This receptor was obtained from a man in his forties with acute or convalescent COVID-19. CDR3 loop: CASSQDGNQPQHF. The CDR3 DNA follows: TGTGCCAGCAGCCAAGACGGGAATCAGCCCCAGCATTTT.